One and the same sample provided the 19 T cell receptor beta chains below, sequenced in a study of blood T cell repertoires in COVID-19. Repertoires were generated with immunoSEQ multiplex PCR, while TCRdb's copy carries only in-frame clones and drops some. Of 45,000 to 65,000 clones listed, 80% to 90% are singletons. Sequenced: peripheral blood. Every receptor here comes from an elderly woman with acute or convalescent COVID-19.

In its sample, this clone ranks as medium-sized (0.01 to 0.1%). Here the CDR3 reads CASRLTSGGRDTQYF. The CDR3 bases are TGTGCCAGCAGACTGACTAGCGGGGGACGAGATACGCAGTATTTT. The chain recombines TRBV7-3 with TRBJ2-3, with 12 bases identical to TRBD2. Trimming removed 6 bases from V and 5 bases from J; junction bases left unmatched: 6. Germline CDR1 and CDR2: SGHTA and FQGTGA. CDR3 length: 15 amino acids.

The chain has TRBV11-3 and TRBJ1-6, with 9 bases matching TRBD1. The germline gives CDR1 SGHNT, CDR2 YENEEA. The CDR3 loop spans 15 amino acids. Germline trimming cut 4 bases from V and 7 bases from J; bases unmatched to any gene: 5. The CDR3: CASSSSGTGNSPLHF. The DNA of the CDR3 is TGTGCCAGCAGCTCCTCCGGGACAGGGAATTCACCCCTCCACTTT.

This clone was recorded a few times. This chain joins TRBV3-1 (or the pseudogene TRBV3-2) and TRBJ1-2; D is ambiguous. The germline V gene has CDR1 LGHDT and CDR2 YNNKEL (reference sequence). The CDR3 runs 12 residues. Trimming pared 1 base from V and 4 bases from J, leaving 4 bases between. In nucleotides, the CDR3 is TGTGCCAGCAGCCAAGCTAGCTATGGCTACACCTTC. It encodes CASSQASYGYTF.

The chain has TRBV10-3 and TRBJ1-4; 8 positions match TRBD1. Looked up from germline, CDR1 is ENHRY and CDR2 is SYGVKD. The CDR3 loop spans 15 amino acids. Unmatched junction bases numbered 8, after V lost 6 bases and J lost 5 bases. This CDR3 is CAISPTTGVNEKLFF. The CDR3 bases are TGTGCCATCAGCCCAACGACAGGGGTAAATGAAAAACTGTTTTTT.

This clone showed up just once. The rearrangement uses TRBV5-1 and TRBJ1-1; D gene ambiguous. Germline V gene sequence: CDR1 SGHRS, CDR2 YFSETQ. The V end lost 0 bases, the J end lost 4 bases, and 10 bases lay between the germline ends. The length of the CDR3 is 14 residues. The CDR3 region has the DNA TGCGCCAGCAGCTTGGCCCAAACTTTCACTGAAGCTTTCTTT. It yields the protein CASSLAQTFTEAFF.

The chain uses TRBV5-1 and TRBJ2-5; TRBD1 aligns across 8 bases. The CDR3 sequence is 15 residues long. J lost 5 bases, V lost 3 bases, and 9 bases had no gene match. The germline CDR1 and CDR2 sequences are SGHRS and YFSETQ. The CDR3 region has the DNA TGCGCCAGCAGCTCGAAGGACAGGGACGGGGAGACCCAGTACTTC. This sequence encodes CASSSKDRDGETQYF. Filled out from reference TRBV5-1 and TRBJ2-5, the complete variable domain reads KAGVTQTPRYLIKTRGQQVTLSCSPISGHRSVSWYQQTPGQGLQFLFEYFSETQRNKGNFPGRFSGRQFSNSRSEMNVSTLELGDSALYLCASSSKDRDGETQYFGPGTRLLVL.

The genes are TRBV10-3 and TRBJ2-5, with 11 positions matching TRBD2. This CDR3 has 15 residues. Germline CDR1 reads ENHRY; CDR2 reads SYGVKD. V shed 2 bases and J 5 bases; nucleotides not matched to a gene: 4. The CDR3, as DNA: TGTGCCATCAGTGAGGGACTAGCGGGCGGGGAGACCCAGTACTTC. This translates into CAISEGLAGGETQYF.

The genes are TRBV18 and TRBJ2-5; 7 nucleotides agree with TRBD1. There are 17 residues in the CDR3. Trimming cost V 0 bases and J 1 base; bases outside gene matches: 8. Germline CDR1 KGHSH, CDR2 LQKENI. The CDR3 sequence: CASSPPGGTVLQETQYF. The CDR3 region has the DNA TGTGCCAGCTCACCACCGGGTGGGACAGTCCTCCAAGAGACCCAGTACTTC.

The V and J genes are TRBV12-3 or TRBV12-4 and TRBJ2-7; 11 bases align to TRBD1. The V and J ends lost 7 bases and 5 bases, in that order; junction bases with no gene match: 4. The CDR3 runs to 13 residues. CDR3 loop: CASTRTGGNEQYF. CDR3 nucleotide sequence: TGTGCCAGCACCCGGACAGGGGGCAACGAGCAGTACTTC.

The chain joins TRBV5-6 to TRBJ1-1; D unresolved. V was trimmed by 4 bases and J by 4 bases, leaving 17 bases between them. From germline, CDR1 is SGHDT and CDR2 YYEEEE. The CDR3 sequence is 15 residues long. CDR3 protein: CASSPESRPGTEAFF. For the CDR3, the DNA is TGTGCCAGCAGCCCCGAGTCCCGCCCGGGCACTGAAGCTTTCTTT.

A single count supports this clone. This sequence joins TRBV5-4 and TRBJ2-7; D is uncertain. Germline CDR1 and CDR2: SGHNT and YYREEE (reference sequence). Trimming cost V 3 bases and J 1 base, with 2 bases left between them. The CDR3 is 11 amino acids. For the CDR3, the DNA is TGTGCCAGCAGCTCGTCCTACGAGCAGTACTTC. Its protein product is CASSSSYEQYF.

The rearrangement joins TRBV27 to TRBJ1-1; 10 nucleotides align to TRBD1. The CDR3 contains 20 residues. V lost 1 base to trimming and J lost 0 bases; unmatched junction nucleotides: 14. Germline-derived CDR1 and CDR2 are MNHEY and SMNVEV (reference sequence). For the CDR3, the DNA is TGTGCCAGCAGTTTATTGGGACAGGGGAAAATTACCTCGATGAACACTGAAGCTTTCTTT. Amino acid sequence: CASSLLGQGKITSMNTEAFF.

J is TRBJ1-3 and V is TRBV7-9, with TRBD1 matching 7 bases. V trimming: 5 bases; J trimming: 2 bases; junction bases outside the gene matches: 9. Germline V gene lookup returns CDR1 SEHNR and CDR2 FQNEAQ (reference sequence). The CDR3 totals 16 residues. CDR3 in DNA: TGTGCCAGCAGCCCAACTCTTGGACAGGCTGGAAACACCATATATTTT. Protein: CASSPTLGQAGNTIYF.

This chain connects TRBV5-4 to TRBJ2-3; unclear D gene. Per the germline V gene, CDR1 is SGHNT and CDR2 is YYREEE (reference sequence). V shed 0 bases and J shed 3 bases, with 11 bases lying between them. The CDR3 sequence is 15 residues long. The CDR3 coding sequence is TGTGCCAGCAGCTTGGCCTTCGCCGGGACAGATACGCAGTATTTT. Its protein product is CASSLAFAGTDTQYF.

The CDR3 is CASSEFGGYSYNEQFF. CDR3 DNA: TGTGCCAGCAGTGAGTTTGGGGGCTATTCCTACAATGAGCAGTTCTTC. The rearrangement uses TRBV6-4 and TRBJ2-1; tentatively, D is TRBD1 (6 bases). Between the trimmed V and J ends, which lost 3 bases and 1 base, there was a span of 13 bases. CDR3 length equals 16 residues. Germline V gene sequence: CDR1 MRHNA, CDR2 SNTAGT.

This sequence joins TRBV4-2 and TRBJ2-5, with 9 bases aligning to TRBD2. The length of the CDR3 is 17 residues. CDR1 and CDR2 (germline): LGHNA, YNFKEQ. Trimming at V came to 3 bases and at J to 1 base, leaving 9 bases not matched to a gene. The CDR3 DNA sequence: TGTGCCAGCAGCCAGGATATAGCGGGGGCCTCCCAAGAGACCCAGTACTTC. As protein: CASSQDIAGASQETQYF.

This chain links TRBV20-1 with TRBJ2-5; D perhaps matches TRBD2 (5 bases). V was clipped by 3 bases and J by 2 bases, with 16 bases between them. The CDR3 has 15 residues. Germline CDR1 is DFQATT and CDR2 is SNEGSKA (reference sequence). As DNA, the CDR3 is TGCAGTGCTAGTCCGGGCCGGGGAAAGCAAGAGACCCAGTACTTC. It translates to CSASPGRGKQETQYF.

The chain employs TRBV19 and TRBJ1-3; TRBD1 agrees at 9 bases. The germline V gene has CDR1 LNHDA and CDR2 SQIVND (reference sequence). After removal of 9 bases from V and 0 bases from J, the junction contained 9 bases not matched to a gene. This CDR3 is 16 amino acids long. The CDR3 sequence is CASGQGTWPSGNTIYF. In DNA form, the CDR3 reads TGTGCCAGCGGACAGGGGACGTGGCCCTCTGGAAACACCATATATTTT.

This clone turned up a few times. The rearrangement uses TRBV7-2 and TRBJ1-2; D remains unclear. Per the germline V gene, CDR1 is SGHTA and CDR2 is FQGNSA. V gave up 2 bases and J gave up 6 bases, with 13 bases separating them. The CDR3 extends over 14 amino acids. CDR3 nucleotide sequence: TGTGCCAGCAGCTTATCTTACGGAGGTAATGGCTACACCTTC. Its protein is CASSLSYGGNGYTF.